The clone carrying this TCR beta chain turned up a few times. TCRdb analysed the RT-PCR reads with MiXCR anew, one entry per CDR3 protein. The table lists 550,000 to 750,000 distinct CDR3 sequences, approximately 15% of them singletons. The V and J ends lost 5 bases and 2 bases respectively, with 14 bases between them. This CDR3 comprises 15 residues. The germline V gene has CDR1 MNHEY and CDR2 SVGEGT. Sequenced material: memory CD4+ T cells from blood. The TCR sequence derives from a female donor in good health, serving as a healthy control. V gene TRBV6-2 or TRBV6-3 combines with J gene TRBJ2-3, with TRBD1 as a possible D gene (6 bases). The CDR3 region has the DNA TGTGCCAGCAGTGAATGGGGGCTCAACACAGATACGCAGTATTTT. Amino acids: CASSEWGLNTDTQYF.